A selection of T cell receptor beta chains follows, all from one sample in a study of cytomegalovirus exposure and HLA in healthy donors. The table came from immunoSEQ multiplex PCR; TCRdb's copy has only in-frame clones and leaves some out. The data hold 50,000 or so clones, with around 79% observed a single time. The sample comprised PBMCs. These receptors all stem from a female donor in good health and CMV-seronegative. Both conserved end residues are part of each CDR3. Each record gives: clone size, V gene, J gene, D gene, CDR3 DNA, CDR3 protein. A D gene is named only where the DNA matches it firmly. Clone size is not always given. Where it is, it says once, few, many or a class for expanded clones.

clone size: once; V gene: TRBV11-3; J gene: TRBJ2-1; D gene: NA; CDR3 DNA: TGTGCGTCCGGGACCCGGGGGTACAATGAGCAGTTCTTC; CDR3 protein: CASGTRGYNEQFF
clone size: few; V gene: TRBV30; J gene: TRBJ1-1; D gene: NA; CDR3 DNA: TGTGCCTGGAGTGACATGAACACTGAAGCTTTCTTT; CDR3 protein: CAWSDMNTEAFF
clone size: NA; V gene: TRBV7-9; J gene: TRBJ2-3; D gene: NA; CDR3 DNA: TGTGCCAGCAGTCTTCAGGGGAGCGATACGCAGTATTTT; CDR3 protein: CASSLQGSDTQYF
clone size: few; V gene: TRBV5-1; J gene: TRBJ2-3; D gene: NA; CDR3 DNA: TGCGCCAGCAGCTTGGGACTGGAAACGCAGTATTTT; CDR3 protein: CASSLGLETQYF
clone size: NA; V gene: TRBV7-2; J gene: TRBJ2-7; D gene: NA; CDR3 DNA: TGTGCCAGCAGCCTTTTAGGGGGCGAGCAGTACTTC; CDR3 protein: CASSLLGGEQYF
clone size: NA; V gene: TRBV5-1; J gene: TRBJ1-4; D gene: TRBD1; CDR3 DNA: TGCGCCAGCAGCCCGGACAGGGGGCCTTTGAATGAAAAACTGTTTTTT; CDR3 protein: CASSPDRGPLNEKLFF
clone size: NA; V gene: TRBV6-1; J gene: TRBJ2-7; D gene: TRBD1; CDR3 DNA: TGTGCCAGCAGAGATCATAGGACAGGATTCGACGAGCAGTACTTC; CDR3 protein: CASRDHRTGFDEQYF
clone size: NA; V gene: TRBV9; J gene: TRBJ2-1; D gene: TRBD1; CDR3 DNA: TGTGCCAGCAGCGTAGGCTCGACAGGGGGCGGGAATGAGCAGTTCTTC; CDR3 protein: CASSVGSTGGGNEQFF
clone size: NA; V gene: TRBV29-1; J gene: TRBJ1-1; D gene: TRBD1; CDR3 DNA: TGCAGCGCCGCGGACAGGGCCACTGAAGCTTTCTTT; CDR3 protein: CSAADRATEAFF
clone size: NA; V gene: TRBV18; J gene: TRBJ1-2; D gene: NA; CDR3 DNA: TGTGCCAGCTCAGCACTTTCTGGGACACAACCTCTTCTGGGCTACACCTTC; CDR3 protein: CASSALSGTQPLLGYTF
clone size: NA; V gene: TRBV4-3; J gene: TRBJ2-7; D gene: TRBD1; CDR3 DNA: TGCGCCAGCAGCCAAGGTGCCGGGACAGGGGGCTTATACGAGCAGTACTTC; CDR3 protein: CASSQGAGTGGLYEQYF
clone size: NA; V gene: TRBV7-9; J gene: TRBJ2-3; D gene: TRBD1; CDR3 DNA: TGTGCCAGCAGCTCGAGACAGGGACCGGCGACAGATACGCAGTATTTT; CDR3 protein: CASSSRQGPATDTQYF
clone size: NA; V gene: TRBV7-9; J gene: TRBJ1-4; D gene: TRBD1; CDR3 DNA: TGTGCCAGCAGCTCCAACAGGGGCCCTAATGAAAAACTGTTTTTT; CDR3 protein: CASSSNRGPNEKLFF
clone size: NA; V gene: TRBV23-1; J gene: TRBJ1-3; D gene: TRBD1; CDR3 DNA: TGCGCCAGCACCGTCCCTTATCCGGGACAGGGCTGCTCTGGAAACACCATATATTTT; CDR3 protein: CASTVPYPGQGCSGNTIYF
clone size: NA; V gene: TRBV5-1; J gene: TRBJ1-1; D gene: NA; CDR3 DNA: TGCGCCAGCAGCTTGGAGATCAGGGGCGCTGAAGCTTTCTTT; CDR3 protein: CASSLEIRGAEAFF
clone size: NA; V gene: TRBV4-2; J gene: TRBJ2-5; D gene: TRBD2; CDR3 DNA: TGTGCCAGCAGCTCGGGGGGGCGGGTTGGAGAGACCCAGTACTTC; CDR3 protein: CASSSGGRVGETQYF
clone size: NA; V gene: TRBV15; J gene: TRBJ2-3; D gene: NA; CDR3 DNA: TGTGCCACCAGCAGAGATCTCGGGGTATCGCAGTATTTT; CDR3 protein: CATSRDLGVSQYF
clone size: NA; V gene: TRBV7-2; J gene: TRBJ2-3; D gene: TRBD2; CDR3 DNA: TGTGCCAGCAGCTTAGGACTAGCGGGGGCTCATGTAGATACGCAGTATTTT; CDR3 protein: CASSLGLAGAHVDTQYF
clone size: NA; V gene: TRBV2; J gene: TRBJ2-2; D gene: TRBD2; CDR3 DNA: TGTGCCAGCGAGGGACTAGCGGACACCGGGGAGCTGTTTTTT; CDR3 protein: CASEGLADTGELFF
clone size: NA; V gene: TRBV29-1; J gene: TRBJ2-5; D gene: TRBD1; CDR3 DNA: TGCAGCGTCCGACAGGGGTCGGGTGTTGAGACCCAGTACTTC; CDR3 protein: CSVRQGSGVETQYF
clone size: NA; V gene: TRBV18; J gene: TRBJ2-7; D gene: NA; CDR3 DNA: TGTGCCAGCTCACCCGGGACACCCTCGGGCTCCTACGAGCAGTACTTC; CDR3 protein: CASSPGTPSGSYEQYF
clone size: NA; V gene: TRBV10-2; J gene: TRBJ1-4; D gene: TRBD1; CDR3 DNA: TGCGCCAGCAGTGAGTCTGGGACAGCTAATGAAAAACTGTTTTTT; CDR3 protein: CASSESGTANEKLFF
clone size: few; V gene: TRBV30; J gene: TRBJ2-7; D gene: NA; CDR3 DNA: TGTGCCTGGAATGGGCAGTTAGACTCCTACGAGCAGTACTTC; CDR3 protein: CAWNGQLDSYEQYF
clone size: NA; V gene: TRBV28; J gene: TRBJ2-7; D gene: TRBD2; CDR3 DNA: TGTGCCAGCAGTCCAGCTAGCGGGAGCAGCTCCTACGAGCAGTACTTC; CDR3 protein: CASSPASGSSSYEQYF
clone size: NA; V gene: TRBV7-9; J gene: TRBJ1-6; D gene: NA; CDR3 DNA: TGTGCCAGCAGCTTAAATACAGGGAATTCACCCCTCCACTTT; CDR3 protein: CASSLNTGNSPLHF
clone size: NA; V gene: TRBV5-1; J gene: TRBJ2-7; D gene: TRBD1; CDR3 DNA: TGCGCCAGCAGCTTGGGGGACAGGGGGCCGACTTCCTACGAGCAGTACTTC; CDR3 protein: CASSLGDRGPTSYEQYF
clone size: NA; V gene: TRBV9; J gene: TRBJ2-1; D gene: TRBD1; CDR3 DNA: TGTGCCAGCAGCGGCCCCAGGGGGATACGGCAGTTCTTC; CDR3 protein: CASSGPRGIRQFF
clone size: NA; V gene: TRBV5-4; J gene: TRBJ2-3; D gene: NA; CDR3 DNA: TGTGCCAGCAGCGGTCAAGGGGGGGGGCCAAGCACAGATACGCAGTATTTT; CDR3 protein: CASSGQGGGPSTDTQYF
clone size: NA; V gene: TRBV10-3; J gene: TRBJ2-2; D gene: NA; CDR3 DNA: TGTGCCATCAGGACGGGGGGCGTCGATAACACCGGGGAGCTGCTTTTT; CDR3 protein: CAIRTGGVDNTGELLF
clone size: NA; V gene: TRBV6-4; J gene: TRBJ2-3; D gene: TRBD1; CDR3 DNA: TGTGCCAGCTCAGCCTCGACAGGGGGGACAGATACGCAGTATTTT; CDR3 protein: CASSASTGGTDTQYF
clone size: NA; V gene: TRBV28; J gene: TRBJ2-7; D gene: TRBD2; CDR3 DNA: TGTGCCAGCAGTCCCGGGACTAGGAACTACGAGCAGTACTTC; CDR3 protein: CASSPGTRNYEQYF
clone size: NA; V gene: TRBV19; J gene: TRBJ2-7; D gene: TRBD2; CDR3 DNA: TGTGCCAGTAGGATCTCGCCGGGAGGCGCCTACGAGCAGTACTTC; CDR3 protein: CASRISPGGAYEQYF
clone size: NA; V gene: TRBV19; J gene: TRBJ2-3; D gene: TRBD2; CDR3 DNA: TGTGCCAGTAGTGCCAGGACTAGTCTGAGGACAGATACGCAGTATTTT; CDR3 protein: CASSARTSLRTDTQYF
clone size: once; V gene: TRBV2; J gene: TRBJ2-7; D gene: TRBD2; CDR3 DNA: TGTGCCAGCAGTGAATATACACTTCTAGCGGAAACCTACGAGCAGTACTTC; CDR3 protein: CASSEYTLLAETYEQYF
clone size: NA; V gene: TRBV7-9; J gene: TRBJ2-1; D gene: TRBD1; CDR3 DNA: TGTGCCAGCAGCTTTATGAGGGGGCGGTTGGGAAACAATGAGCAGTTCTTC; CDR3 protein: CASSFMRGRLGNNEQFF
clone size: NA; V gene: TRBV9; J gene: TRBJ1-2; D gene: TRBD1; CDR3 DNA: TGTGCCAGCAGCGGCCAGACAGGGAACAAAAATGGCTACACCTTC; CDR3 protein: CASSGQTGNKNGYTF
clone size: NA; V gene: TRBV10-3; J gene: TRBJ2-7; D gene: TRBD1; CDR3 DNA: TGTGCCTCGTACGGCGGACAGGAGTCCTACGAGCAGTACTTC; CDR3 protein: CASYGGQESYEQYF
clone size: NA; V gene: TRBV2; J gene: TRBJ2-6; D gene: NA; CDR3 DNA: TGTGCCAGCTCGGATCCGACGGGGGAAACAATATCTGGGGCCAACGTCCTGACTTTC; CDR3 protein: CASSDPTGETISGANVLTF
clone size: NA; V gene: TRBV11-1; J gene: TRBJ2-7; D gene: NA; CDR3 DNA: TGTGCCAGCAGCCCCCCCATCGGAGCGGAGGGTTTCTACGAGCAGTACTTC; CDR3 protein: CASSPPIGAEGFYEQYF
clone size: NA; V gene: TRBV28; J gene: TRBJ2-7; D gene: NA; CDR3 DNA: TGTGCCAGCAGCCAGGGGCGTTTCTACTACGAGCAGTACTTC; CDR3 protein: CASSQGRFYYEQYF
clone size: NA; V gene: TRBV29-1; J gene: TRBJ1-3; D gene: NA; CDR3 DNA: TGCAGCGCCGGGACAATCTCTGGAAACACCATATATTTT; CDR3 protein: CSAGTISGNTIYF
clone size: NA; V gene: TRBV9; J gene: TRBJ2-3; D gene: TRBD2; CDR3 DNA: TGTGCCAGCAGCGTAGGTCTAGCGGGAGCAGATACGCAGTATTTT; CDR3 protein: CASSVGLAGADTQYF